This T cell receptor beta chain came from a study of T cell responses to AZD1222 COVID-19 vaccine. Study-level background: Pooling was applied to second doses at about 4 or about 12 weeks. Study-wide results and limits: Unmutated variant regions are reportedly targeted by nearly half of spike-specific TCRs.

This clone was picked up one time. The antigen remains unidentified. V shed 6 bases and J shed 3 bases, with 15 bases lying between them. The CDR3 totals 14 residues. Germline CDR1 is MDHEN and CDR2 is SYDVKM. The protocol was immunoSEQ multiplex PCR, while the TCRdb copy is restricted to in-frame clones and leaves out a portion. In the table there are 100,000 to 150,000 clones, approximately 89% of which are singletons. The source of this sequence is an adult in good health. The V gene is TRBV28, the J gene TRBJ2-7; possible D gene TRBD1, 6 bases. Material: peripheral blood, obtained on day 0 of AZD1222 vaccination. This chain's CDR3 is CASSDTGQVYEQYF. For the CDR3, the DNA is TGTGCCAGCAGCGATACGGGACAAGTCTACGAGCAGTACTTC.